Listed here are 20 T cell receptor beta chains from one sample, sequenced in a study of shared clonotypes between healthy human individuals. Profiling relied on immunoSEQ multiplex PCR, and the TCRdb table lists in-frame clones only, not all of them. This table has roughly 1,000,000 clones, approximately 78% appearing once. Input material: memory CD4+ T cells from PBMCs. Subset specified: CD45RA-negative fraction. Receptors were obtained from a man in his late teens or twenties in good health. Some clones in this sample may be carry-over from other donors' samples.

V and J are TRBV7-2 and TRBJ2-5; D unresolved. With 2 bases removed from V and 5 bases from J, the gap between germline ends came to 15 bases. This CDR3 comprises 15 residues. Germline values: CDR1 SGHTA, CDR2 FQGNSA. CDR3 sequence (DNA): TGTGCCAGCAGCTTAAGAGGTTCAGGCCGGGAGACCCAGTACTTC. Amino acid sequence: CASSLRGSGRETQYF.

The V and J genes are TRBV11-2 and TRBJ2-3; D is undetermined. Germline CDR1 reads SGHAT; CDR2 reads FQNNGV. V was shortened by 1 base and J by 4 bases, with 12 bases between the two germline ends. The CDR3 consists of 15 residues. Written as DNA, the CDR3 is TGTGCCAGCAGCTTAGGCCCCAGCGACGCAGATACGCAGTATTTT. Translated, it gives CASSLGPSDADTQYF.

This chain links TRBV28 with TRBJ1-4, with a weak D call TRBD1 (6 bases). This CDR3 is 16 amino acids long. Deletions cut 3 bases from V and 3 bases from J, with 14 bases between. Germline V CDR1 and CDR2: MDHEN, SYDVKM. The CDR3 DNA reads as TGTGCCAGCAGTTTGGCGGGGGCAGGGGCTAATGAAAAACTGTTTTTT. Protein sequence: CASSLAGAGANEKLFF.

The chain combines TRBV15 with TRBJ2-7; possible D gene TRBD2, 7 bases. Germline CDR1 reads LNHNV; CDR2 reads YYDKDF (reference sequence). Trimming removed 5 bases at V and 0 bases at J, with 17 bases between. The CDR3 runs 16 residues. For the CDR3, the DNA is TGTGCCACCAGCCCCAAGAGGGGGGGTATCTCCTACGAGCAGTACTTC. Translated: CATSPKRGGISYEQYF.

The chain has TRBV6-1 and TRBJ1-2; TRBD1 might be the D (6 bases). Germline CDR1 MNHNS, CDR2 SASEGT. The CDR3 is made up of 15 amino acids. V gave up 4 bases and J gave up 8 bases, with 20 bases separating them. CDR3 protein: CASSVSPGAYIGYTF. The CDR3, as DNA: TGTGCCAGCAGTGTCTCGCCGGGGGCTTATATCGGCTACACCTTC.

This chain joins TRBV4-1 and TRBJ2-7; TRBD2 might be the D (6 bases). The CDR3 contains 17 residues. V lost 1 base, J lost 1 base, and 17 bases lay in between. Looked up from germline, CDR1 is MGHRA and CDR2 is YSYEKL. The CDR3 sequence: CASSQAMKRVLSYEQYF. The CDR3 DNA sequence: TGCGCCAGCAGCCAAGCGATGAAGCGGGTCCTGTCCTACGAGCAGTACTTC.

V gene TRBV15 combines with J gene TRBJ2-7; 8 nucleotides align to TRBD2. The CDR3 length is 14 residues. The germline V gene has CDR1 LNHNV and CDR2 YYDKDF (reference sequence). Trimming took 7 bases from V and 0 from J; bases not matched to a gene: 5. The CDR3 region is CATKRGRSSYEQYF. DNA for the CDR3: TGTGCCACCAAACGCGGGAGGAGCTCCTACGAGCAGTACTTC.

The chain joins TRBV5-1 to TRBJ2-2; D unclear. The CDR3 extends over 15 amino acids. The V end was cut by 2 bases, the J end by 5 bases, with 13 bases between. The germline gives CDR1 SGHRS, CDR2 YFSETQ. CDR3 bases: TGCGCCAGCAGCTTTTACAGATCGAGAACCGGGGAGCTGTTTTTT. Translating it yields CASSFYRSRTGELFF. The full variable domain, rest sourced from reference TRBV5-1 and TRBJ2-2, is KAGVTQTPRYLIKTRGQQVTLSCSPISGHRSVSWYQQTPGQGLQFLFEYFSETQRNKGNFPGRFSGRQFSNSRSEMNVSTLELGDSALYLCASSFYRSRTGELFFGEGSRLTVL.

This clone appeared a single time. The J gene is TRBJ2-7, the V gene TRBV7-2; 11 nucleotides align to TRBD1. Germline CDR1 and CDR2: SGHTA and FQGNSA. J gave up 2 bases and V 5 bases, and 5 bases lay outside the gene matches. This CDR3 contains 15 residues. The CDR3 DNA sequence: TGTGCCAGCAGCCAGGACAGGGGGCTAACCTACGAGCAGTACTTC. It codes for CASSQDRGLTYEQYF.

Worth noting for this clone: Within the sample, other DNA sequences also encode this same CDR3. This chain links TRBV28 with TRBJ1-2; weak D call: TRBD1 (5 bases). The V end lost 3 bases, the J end lost 8 bases, and 7 bases lay between the germline ends. Per the germline V gene, CDR1 is MDHEN and CDR2 is SYDVKM. The CDR3 extends over 11 amino acids. Written as DNA, the CDR3 is TGTGCCAGCAGTTTGGGGCCCGGCTACACCTTC. As protein: CASSLGPGYTF.

J is TRBJ2-1 and V is TRBV11-1; a possible D gene is TRBD1 (6 bases). V lost 4 bases, J lost 4 bases, and 11 bases lay in between. The length of the CDR3 is 14 residues. Per germline, CDR1 SGHAT and CDR2 FQDESV (reference sequence). The CDR3 DNA reads TGTGCCAGCAGCTCTAGCACAGGGTACAATGAGCAGTTCTTC. Translated: CASSSSTGYNEQFF.

The CDR3, as DNA: TGTGCCAGCAGCTCGCCGGGACAGGAAGACGAGCAGTACTTC. It codes for CASSSPGQEDEQYF. This rearrangement joins TRBV11-3 to TRBJ2-7; 8 nucleotides line up with TRBD1. The ends lost 4 bases at V and 5 bases at J; junction bases unmatched: 7. Germline lookup yields CDR1 SGHNT and CDR2 YENEEA. There are 14 residues in the CDR3.

The CDR3 is CASSEDWITGELFF. CDR3 in DNA: TGTGCCAGCAGTGAAGATTGGATCACCGGGGAGCTGTTTTTT. This chain uses TRBV6-1 with TRBJ2-2; D is unclear. Trimming pared 1 base from V and 4 bases from J, leaving 7 bases between. Looked up from germline, CDR1 is MNHNS and CDR2 is SASEGT. There are 14 residues in the CDR3.

To note about this clone: A much larger clone sits a single nucleotide away, making a read error possible. The sample carries other DNA sequences with the same CDR3. The J gene is TRBJ2-3, the V gene TRBV27; D not certain. Germline V gives CDR1 MNHEY, CDR2 SMNVEV (reference sequence). The CDR3 contains 12 residues. With 4 bases removed from V and 2 bases from J, the gap between germline ends came to 4 bases. The CDR3 loop is CASSSNTDTQYF. For the CDR3, the DNA is TGTGCCAGCAGTTCCAACACAGATACGCAGTATTTT.

The V gene is TRBV15, the J gene TRBJ2-5; 9 bases agree with TRBD2. V shed 5 bases, J shed 1 base, and the junction held 8 bases outside the gene matches. Per germline, CDR1 LNHNV and CDR2 YYDKDF (reference sequence). The CDR3 spans 16 residues. CDR3 coding DNA: TGTGCCACCAGCGTAGGACTAGCGTCGGTCCAAGAGACCCAGTACTTC. Protein: CATSVGLASVQETQYF. The full variable domain, in which reference TRBV15 and TRBJ2-5 provide the parts outside the CDR3, is DAMVIQNPRYQVTQFGKPVTLSCSQTLNHNVMYWYQQKSSQAPKLLFHYYDKDFNNEADTPDNFQSRRPNTSFCFLDIRSPGLGDTAMYLCATSVGLASVQETQYFGPGTRLLVL.

The rearrangement links TRBV4-1 to TRBJ1-3; D is unresolved. The CDR3 length is 15 residues. The V gene's germline CDR1 is MGHRA and CDR2 YSYEKL. Trimming removed 1 base from V and 3 bases from J, with 10 bases in between. CDR3 in DNA: TGCGCCAGCAGCCAAGCGGGAGGAGGTGGAAACACCATATATTTT. Translating it yields CASSQAGGGGNTIYF.

This clone was counted between two and nine times. J is TRBJ2-7 and V is TRBV11-3; D perhaps matches TRBD2 (5 bases). Germline V gene sequence: CDR1 SGHNT, CDR2 YENEEA. The CDR3 has 12 amino acids. The V end lost 2 bases, the J end lost 5 bases, and 7 bases lay between the germline ends. Here the CDR3 DNA reads TGTGCCAGCAGCTTAAACGGGAACGAGCAGTACTTC. Residues: CASSLNGNEQYF. The full variable domain, its missing parts supplied by reference TRBV11-3 and TRBJ2-7, is EAGVVQSPRYKIIEKKQPVAFWCNPISGHNTLYWYLQNLGQGPELLIRYENEEAVDDSQLPKDRFSAERLKGVDSTLKIQPAELGDSAVYLCASSLNGNEQYFGPGTRLTVT.

The rearrangement links TRBV6-1 to TRBJ1-2; TRBD1 might be the D (5 bases). V was clipped by 3 bases and J by 8 bases, with 22 bases between them. The CDR3 has 16 residues. The V gene's germline CDR1 is MNHNS and CDR2 SASEGT. The CDR3 coding sequence is TGTGCCAGCAGTGAGGGCGCCAGGGTAGGGGCGGGCGGCTACACCTTC. It yields the protein CASSEGARVGAGGYTF.

As concerns this clone: Other DNA sequences in this specimen translate into the identical CDR3. This rearrangement joins TRBV28 to TRBJ2-7; no clear D gene. The V end was cut by 3 bases, the J end by 0 bases, with 6 bases between. CDR1 and CDR2 (germline): MDHEN, SYDVKM. The CDR3 loop spans 13 amino acids. The CDR3: CASSFGNSYEQYF. The CDR3 bases are TGTGCCAGCAGTTTTGGCAACTCCTACGAGCAGTACTTC.

This chain connects TRBV6-1 to TRBJ2-7; no clear D gene. Trimming took 10 bases from V and 4 from J, leaving 5 bases between them. The CDR3 loop spans 9 amino acids. Germline CDR1 reads MNHNS; CDR2 reads SASEGT. The CDR3 sequence: CANPYEQYF. CDR3 coding DNA: TGTGCCAACCCATACGAGCAGTACTTC.